The 21 T cell receptor beta chains below all came from one sample that was sequenced in a study of cytomegalovirus exposure and HLA in healthy donors. The PCR was carried out with 60 Vbeta primers and 13 Jbeta primers. TCRdb's copy holds only in-frame clones and misses some; the assay was immunoSEQ multiplex PCR. The data contain over 85,000 clones, 65% to 80% of them singletons. Material for sequencing was PBMCs. The receptors were sampled from an older woman in good health and CMV-seropositive.

This chain joins TRBV11-3 and TRBJ2-1, with 11 bases lining up with TRBD2. CDR3 length equals 16 residues. Trimming cost V 1 base and J 5 bases; bases outside gene matches: 4. Germline V gene data show CDR1 as SGHNT and CDR2 as YENEEA. The CDR3: CASSLAGTSGNNEQFF. CDR3 nucleotide sequence: TGTGCCAGCAGCTTAGCCGGGACTAGCGGAAACAATGAGCAGTTCTTC.

This clone has a handful of counts. The chain recombines TRBV15 with TRBJ2-7, with a possible D match to TRBD2 (6 bases). With 2 bases removed from V and 5 bases from J, the gap between germline ends came to 16 bases. The CDR3 contains 15 residues. CDR1 is LNHNV, CDR2 YYDKDF, per germline (reference sequence). The CDR3 region is CATSRSRRGYDEQYF. As DNA, the CDR3 is TGTGCCACCAGCAGAAGTCGGAGGGGTTACGACGAGCAGTACTTC.

V is TRBV7-9 and J is TRBJ2-2, with D perhaps TRBD1 (5 bases). Between the trimmed V and J ends, which lost 5 bases and 2 bases, there was a span of 15 bases. The CDR3 is made up of 16 amino acids. The germline V gene has CDR1 SEHNR and CDR2 FQNEAQ (reference sequence). In DNA form, the CDR3 reads TGTGCCAGCAGCCCTCAGGGTTTCACTAACACCGGGGAGCTGTTTTTT. The encoded protein is CASSPQGFTNTGELFF.

The CDR3 nucleotides read TGTGCCAGCAGCGTGGGTAGCGGATACAACAATGAGCAGTTCTTC. Translating gives CASSVGSGYNNEQFF. The J gene is TRBJ2-1, the V gene TRBV9; D perhaps matches TRBD2 (6 bases). Trimming took off 2 bases at V and 5 bases at J, with 14 bases between the two ends. The CDR3 has 15 residues. CDR1 is SGDLS and CDR2 is YYNGEE in the germline V gene.

V and J are TRBV18 and TRBJ2-7; perhaps TRBD2 as D (5 bases). The CDR3 extends over 16 amino acids. V was shortened by 0 bases and J by 6 bases, with 18 bases between the two germline ends. Per the germline V gene, CDR1 is KGHSH and CDR2 is LQKENI. The CDR3, as DNA: TGTGCCAGCTCACCACCCTGGTTCCCTAGCCCGCTCGAGCAGTACTTC. It encodes CASSPPWFPSPLEQYF.

This sequence joins TRBV4-2 and TRBJ2-5; D might be TRBD1 (5 bases). The tail of the sequence fits TRBJ2-7 better, so the J call may be wrong. The germline V gene encodes CDR1 LGHNA and CDR2 YNFKEQ. The CDR3 runs 15 residues. The CDR3 coding sequence is TGTGCCAGCAGCCACTCAGGGATATCCGCCTACGAGCAGTACTTC. Protein: CASSHSGISAYEQYF.

The chain uses TRBV5-4 and TRBJ1-4; perhaps TRBD1 as D (5 bases). Germline CDR1 reads SGHNT; CDR2 reads YYREEE (reference sequence). The CDR3 totals 16 residues. The V end was cut by 4 bases, the J end by 7 bases, with 20 bases between. As DNA, the CDR3 is TGTGCCAGCAGCCGGGGAGGAGGAGGGGCCTTTGAAAAACTGTTTTTT. This encodes CASSRGGGGAFEKLFF. The complete variable domain, with remaining parts taken from reference TRBV5-4 and TRBJ1-4, reads ETGVTQSPTHLIKTRGQQVTLRCSSQSGHNTVSWYQQALGQGPQFIFQYYREEENGRGNFPPRFSGLQFPNYSSELNVNALELDDSALYLCASSRGGGGAFEKLFFGSGTQLSVL.

CDR3 sequence reads: CASSEPTSGRSSYEQYF. In DNA form, the CDR3 reads TGTGCCAGCAGTGAACCAACTAGCGGGAGGTCCTCCTACGAGCAGTACTTC. The rearrangement joins TRBV6-1 to TRBJ2-5; 12 bases match TRBD2. The better agreement between TRBJ2-7 and the DNA end casts doubt on the J call. This CDR3 is built from 17 residues. The germline V gene has CDR1 MNHNS and CDR2 SASEGT.

The V gene is TRBV19, the J gene TRBJ2-7; TRBD2 might be the D (6 bases). Looked up from germline, CDR1 is LNHDA and CDR2 is SQIVND (reference sequence). V lost 4 bases, J lost 4 bases, and 11 bases lay in between. The CDR3 covers 13 residues. CDR3 loop: CASSTSGAYEQYF. The CDR3 nucleotides read TGTGCCAGTAGTACCTCGGGAGCATACGAGCAGTACTTC. The full variable domain, completed using reference TRBV19 and TRBJ2-7, is DGGITQSPKYLFRKEGQNVTLSCEQNLNHDAMYWYRQDPGQGLRLIYYSQIVNDFQKGDIAEGYSVSREKKESFPLTVTSAQKNPTAFYLCASSTSGAYEQYFGPGTRLTVT.

Written as DNA, the CDR3 is TGTGCCAGCTCACCAGTCGCGAGCGAGCAGTACTTC. Residues: CASSPVASEQYF. V is TRBV18 and J is TRBJ2-7, with D hard to call. V was shortened by 2 bases and J by 6 bases, with 8 bases between the two germline ends. The CDR3 has 12 amino acids. Germline values: CDR1 KGHSH, CDR2 LQKENI.

The CDR3 DNA reads TGTGCCAGCAGCGCCCAGTCCGAGCAGTACTTC. Its translation: CASSAQSEQYF. The gene calls are TRBV7-9 and TRBJ2-7, with D unclear. V dropped 5 bases and J dropped 6 bases, with 8 bases sitting between them. The CDR3 length is 11 residues. Germline V CDR1 and CDR2: SEHNR, FQNEAQ (reference sequence).

J is TRBJ1-2 and V is TRBV29-1; D perhaps matches TRBD1 (6 bases). Trimming took 6 bases from V and 6 from J, leaving 17 bases between them. The CDR3 sequence is 13 residues long. In germline, CDR1 is SQVTM, CDR2 ANQGSEA. Here the CDR3 DNA reads TGCAGCGTCAAACCCGAAGACAGGAATGGCTACACCTTC. This sequence encodes CSVKPEDRNGYTF.

This chain connects TRBV6-5 to TRBJ2-1; D possibly corresponds to TRBD2 (6 bases). The CDR3 has 14 residues. V gave up 0 bases and J gave up 9 bases, with 12 bases separating them. Per germline, CDR1 MNHEY and CDR2 SVGAGI. The CDR3 coding sequence is TGTGCCAGCAGTTACTCGGAGGGGCTGGTTGAGCAGTTCTTC. Translated, it gives CASSYSEGLVEQFF.

This clone appeared a single time. The rearrangement uses TRBV18 and TRBJ1-3, with D uncertain. The CDR3 sequence is 15 residues long. Germline V gives CDR1 KGHSH, CDR2 LQKENI. The V and J ends lost 2 bases and 0 bases respectively, with 8 bases between them. The CDR3 sequence is CASSPIDTSGNTIYF. The CDR3 nucleotides are TGTGCCAGCTCACCAATAGACACCTCTGGAAACACCATATATTTT.

The chain couples TRBV4-2 to TRBJ2-7; 11 bases map to TRBD2. Germline assignment: CDR1 LGHNA and CDR2 YNFKEQ. V was clipped by 1 base and J by 4 bases; unmatched bases: 3. The length of the CDR3 is 15 residues. The CDR3 loop is CASSQALAGVYEQYF. CDR3 in DNA: TGTGCCAGCAGCCAAGCACTAGCGGGAGTGTACGAGCAGTACTTC.

The table lists this clone with a count of one. The CDR3 nucleotides are TGTGCCAGCAGACTGACTAGCGGGAGGAACACCGGGGAGCTGTTTTTT. Protein sequence: CASRLTSGRNTGELFF. V gene TRBV9 combines with J gene TRBJ2-2, with 12 positions matching TRBD2. There are 16 residues in the CDR3. V lost 5 bases to trimming and J lost 1 base; unmatched junction nucleotides: 3. Per germline, CDR1 SGDLS and CDR2 YYNGEE. Variable domain in full (rest from reference TRBV9 and TRBJ2-2): DSGVTQTPKHLITATGQRVTLRCSPRSGDLSVYWYQQSLDQGLQFLIQYYNGEERAKGNILERFSAQQFPDLHSELNLSSLELGDSALYFCASRLTSGRNTGELFFGEGSRLTVL.

This sequence joins TRBV29-1 and TRBJ2-1; 9 nucleotides match TRBD2. This CDR3 has 14 residues. The J segment lost 2 bases and the V segment lost 7 bases, leaving 6 bases of the junction unmatched. Per the germline V gene, CDR1 is SQVTM and CDR2 is ANQGSEA. CDR3 loop: CSAVAGEAYNEQFF. The CDR3 region has the DNA TGCAGCGCCGTAGCGGGAGAAGCCTACAATGAGCAGTTCTTC.

CDR3 sequence reads: CASSPTGVHGYTF. The CDR3 bases are TGTGCCAGCAGCCCGACAGGGGTACATGGCTACACCTTC. The chain employs TRBV6-5 and TRBJ1-2, with 8 nucleotides matching TRBD1. This CDR3 is 13 amino acids long. CDR1 MNHEY and CDR2 SVGAGI come from the germline V gene. Trimming took 6 bases from V and 6 from J; bases not matched to a gene: 6.

V usage is TRBV6-5 and J usage is TRBJ2-7; 11 bases agree with TRBD2. Germline trimming cut 4 bases from V and 6 bases from J; bases unmatched to any gene: 11. Germline values: CDR1 MNHEY, CDR2 SVGAGI. The CDR3 covers 16 residues. The CDR3 is CASSFILAGDFVEQYF. The DNA of the CDR3 is TGTGCCAGCAGTTTTATACTAGCGGGAGATTTCGTCGAGCAGTACTTC.

In DNA, the CDR3 is TGCGCCAGCAGCCCTTTGGGACAGATTTTTGAAGCTTTCTTT. It encodes CASSPLGQIFEAFF. J is TRBJ1-1 and V is TRBV5-1; 7 positions agree with TRBD1. The V segment lost 4 bases and the J segment 7 bases; nucleotides outside the gene matches: 10. The V gene's germline CDR1 is SGHRS and CDR2 YFSETQ. CDR3 length: 14 residues.

This chain connects TRBV10-3 to TRBJ2-1; D perhaps matches TRBD1 (5 bases). The V and J ends lost 2 bases and 11 bases respectively, with 13 bases between them. This CDR3 has 13 amino acids. Germline V lookup: CDR1 ENHRY, CDR2 SYGVKD. CDR3 nucleotide sequence: TGTGCCATCAGTGAGCAAGGGGTTACAAAGCAGTTCTTC. It specifies CAISEQGVTKQFF.